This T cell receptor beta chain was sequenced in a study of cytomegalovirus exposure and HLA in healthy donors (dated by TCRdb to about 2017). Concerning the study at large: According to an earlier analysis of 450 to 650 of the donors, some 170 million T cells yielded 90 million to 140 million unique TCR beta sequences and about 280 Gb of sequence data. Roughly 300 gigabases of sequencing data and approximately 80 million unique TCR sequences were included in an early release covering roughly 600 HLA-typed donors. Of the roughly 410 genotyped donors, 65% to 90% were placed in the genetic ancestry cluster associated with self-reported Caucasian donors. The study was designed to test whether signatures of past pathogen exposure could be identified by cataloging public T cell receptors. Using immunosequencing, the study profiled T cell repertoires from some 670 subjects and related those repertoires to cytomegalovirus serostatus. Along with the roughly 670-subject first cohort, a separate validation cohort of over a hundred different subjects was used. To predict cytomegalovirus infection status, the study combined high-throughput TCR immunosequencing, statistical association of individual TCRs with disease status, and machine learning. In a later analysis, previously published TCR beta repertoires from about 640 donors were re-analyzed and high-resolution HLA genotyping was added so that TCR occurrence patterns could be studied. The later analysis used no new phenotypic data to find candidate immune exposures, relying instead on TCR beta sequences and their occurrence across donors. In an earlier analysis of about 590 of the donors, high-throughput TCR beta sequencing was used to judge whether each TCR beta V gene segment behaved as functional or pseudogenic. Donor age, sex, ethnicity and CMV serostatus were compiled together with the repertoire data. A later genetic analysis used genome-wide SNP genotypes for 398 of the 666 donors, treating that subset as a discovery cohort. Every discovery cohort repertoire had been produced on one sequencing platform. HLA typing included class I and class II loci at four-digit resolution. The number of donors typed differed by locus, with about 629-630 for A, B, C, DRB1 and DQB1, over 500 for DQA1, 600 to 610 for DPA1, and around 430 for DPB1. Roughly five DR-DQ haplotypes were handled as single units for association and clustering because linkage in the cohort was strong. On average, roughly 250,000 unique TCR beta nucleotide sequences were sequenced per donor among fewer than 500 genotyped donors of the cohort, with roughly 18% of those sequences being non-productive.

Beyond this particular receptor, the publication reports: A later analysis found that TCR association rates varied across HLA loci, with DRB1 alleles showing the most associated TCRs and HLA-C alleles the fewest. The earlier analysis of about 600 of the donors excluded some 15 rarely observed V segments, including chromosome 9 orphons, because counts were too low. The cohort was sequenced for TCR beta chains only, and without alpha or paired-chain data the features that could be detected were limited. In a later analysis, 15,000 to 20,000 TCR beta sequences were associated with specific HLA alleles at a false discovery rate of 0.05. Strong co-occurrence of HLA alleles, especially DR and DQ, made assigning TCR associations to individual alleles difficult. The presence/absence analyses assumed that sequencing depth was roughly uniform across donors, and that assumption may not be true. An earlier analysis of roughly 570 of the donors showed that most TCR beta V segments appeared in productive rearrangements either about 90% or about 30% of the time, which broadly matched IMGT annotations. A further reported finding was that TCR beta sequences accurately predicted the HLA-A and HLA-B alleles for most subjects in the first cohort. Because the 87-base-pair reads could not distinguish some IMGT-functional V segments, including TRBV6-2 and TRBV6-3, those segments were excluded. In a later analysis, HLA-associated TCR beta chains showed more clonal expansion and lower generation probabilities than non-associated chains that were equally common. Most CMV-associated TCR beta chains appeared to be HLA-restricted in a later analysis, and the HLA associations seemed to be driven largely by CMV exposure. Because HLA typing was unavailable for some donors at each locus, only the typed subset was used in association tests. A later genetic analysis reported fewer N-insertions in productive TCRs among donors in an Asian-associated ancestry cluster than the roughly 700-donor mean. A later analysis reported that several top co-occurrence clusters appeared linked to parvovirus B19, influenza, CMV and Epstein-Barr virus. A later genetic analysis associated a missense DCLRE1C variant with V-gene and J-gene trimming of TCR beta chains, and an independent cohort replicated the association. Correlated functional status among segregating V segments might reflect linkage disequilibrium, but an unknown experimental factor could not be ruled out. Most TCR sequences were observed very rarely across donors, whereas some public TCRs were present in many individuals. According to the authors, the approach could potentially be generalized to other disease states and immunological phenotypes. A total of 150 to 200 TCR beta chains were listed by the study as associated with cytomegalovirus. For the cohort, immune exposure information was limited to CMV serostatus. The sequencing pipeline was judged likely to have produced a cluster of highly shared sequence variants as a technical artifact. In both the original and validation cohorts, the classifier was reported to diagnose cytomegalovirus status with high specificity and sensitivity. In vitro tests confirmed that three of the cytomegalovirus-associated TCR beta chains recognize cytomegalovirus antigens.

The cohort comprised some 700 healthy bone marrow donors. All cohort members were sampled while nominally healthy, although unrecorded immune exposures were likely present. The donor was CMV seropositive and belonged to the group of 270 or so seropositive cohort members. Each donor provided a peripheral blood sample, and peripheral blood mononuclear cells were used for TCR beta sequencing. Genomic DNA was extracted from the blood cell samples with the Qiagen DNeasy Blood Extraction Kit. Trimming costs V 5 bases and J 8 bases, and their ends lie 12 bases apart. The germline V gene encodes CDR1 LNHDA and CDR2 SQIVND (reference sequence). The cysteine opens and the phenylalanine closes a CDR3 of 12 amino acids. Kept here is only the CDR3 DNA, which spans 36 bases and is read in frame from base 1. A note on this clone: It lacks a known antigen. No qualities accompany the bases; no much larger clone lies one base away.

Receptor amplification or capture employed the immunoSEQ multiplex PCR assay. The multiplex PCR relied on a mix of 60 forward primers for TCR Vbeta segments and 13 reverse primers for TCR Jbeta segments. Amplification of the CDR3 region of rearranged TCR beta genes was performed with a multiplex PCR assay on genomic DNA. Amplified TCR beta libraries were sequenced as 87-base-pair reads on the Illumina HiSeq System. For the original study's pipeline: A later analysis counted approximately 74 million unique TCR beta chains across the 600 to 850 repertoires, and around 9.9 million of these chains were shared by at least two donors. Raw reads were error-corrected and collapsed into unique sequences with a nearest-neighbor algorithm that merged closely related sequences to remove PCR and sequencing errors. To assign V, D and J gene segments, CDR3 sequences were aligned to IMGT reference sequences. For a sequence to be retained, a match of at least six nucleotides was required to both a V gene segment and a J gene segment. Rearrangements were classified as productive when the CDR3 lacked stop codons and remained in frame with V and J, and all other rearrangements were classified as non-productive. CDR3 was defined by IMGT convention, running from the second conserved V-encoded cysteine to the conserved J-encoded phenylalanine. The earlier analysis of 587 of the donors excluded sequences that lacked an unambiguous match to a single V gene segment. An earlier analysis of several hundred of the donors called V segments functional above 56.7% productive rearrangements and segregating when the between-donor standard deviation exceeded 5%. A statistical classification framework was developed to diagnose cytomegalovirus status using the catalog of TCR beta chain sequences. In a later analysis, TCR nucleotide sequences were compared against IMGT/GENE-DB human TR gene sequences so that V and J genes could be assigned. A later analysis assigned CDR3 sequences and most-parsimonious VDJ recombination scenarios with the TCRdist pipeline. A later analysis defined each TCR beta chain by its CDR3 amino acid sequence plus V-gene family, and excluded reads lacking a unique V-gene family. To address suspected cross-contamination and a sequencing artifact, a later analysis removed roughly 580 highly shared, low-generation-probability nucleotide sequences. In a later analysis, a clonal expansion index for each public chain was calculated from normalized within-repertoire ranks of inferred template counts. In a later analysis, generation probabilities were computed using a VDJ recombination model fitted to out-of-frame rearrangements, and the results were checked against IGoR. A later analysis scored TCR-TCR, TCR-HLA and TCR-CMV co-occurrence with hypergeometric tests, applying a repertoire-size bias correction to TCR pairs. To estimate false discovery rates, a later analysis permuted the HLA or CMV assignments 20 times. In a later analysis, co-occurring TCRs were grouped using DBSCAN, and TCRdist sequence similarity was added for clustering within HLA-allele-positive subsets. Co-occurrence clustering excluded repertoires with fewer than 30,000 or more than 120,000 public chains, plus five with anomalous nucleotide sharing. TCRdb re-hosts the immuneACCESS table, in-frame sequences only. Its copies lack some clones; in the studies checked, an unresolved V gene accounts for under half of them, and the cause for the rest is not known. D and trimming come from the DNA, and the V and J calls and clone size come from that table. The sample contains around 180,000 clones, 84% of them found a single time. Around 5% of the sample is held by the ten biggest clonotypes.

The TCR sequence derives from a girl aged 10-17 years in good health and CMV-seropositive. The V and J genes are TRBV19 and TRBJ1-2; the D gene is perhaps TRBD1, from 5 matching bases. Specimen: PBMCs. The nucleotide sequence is TGTGCCAGTAGTCCCCAGGGTTGGGGCTACACCTTC. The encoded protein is CASSPQGWGYTF. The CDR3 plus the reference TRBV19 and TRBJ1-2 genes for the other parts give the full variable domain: DGGITQSPKYLFRKEGQNVTLSCEQNLNHDAMYWYRQDPGQGLRLIYYSQIVNDFQKGDIAEGYSVSREKKESFPLTVTSAQKNPTAFYLCASSPQGWGYTFGSGTRLTVV.